This entry features one T cell receptor (beta chain) sequence. The V and J ends lost 2 bases and 4 bases respectively, with 14 bases between them. Germline CDR1 reads SGHVS; CDR2 reads FQNEAQ. The CDR3 is 15 residues long. This specimen belongs to a study of blood T cell repertoires in COVID-19. Symptom resolution, clearance, or two negative PCRs marked the recovered donors of Cohort 3. Here immunoSEQ multiplex PCR was the method, and the copy in TCRdb shows in-frame clones only, minus some. In the table there are some 380,000 clones, roughly 86% of which are singletons. The TCR sequence derives from a man younger than 40 who had recovered from COVID-19. The sample was PBMCs or T cells enriched from blood (not recorded which). The J gene is TRBJ1-1, the V gene TRBV7-8; D call uncertain. The CDR3, as DNA: TGTGCCAGCAGCTTAAAGCATTCCTTCGGCACTGAAGCTTTCTTT. Encoded protein: CASSLKHSFGTEAFF.